The text below deals with one T cell receptor (beta chain). The assay was immunoSEQ multiplex PCR, and TCRdb's table has in-frame clones only and misses some. The profile shows some 72,000 clones, around 80% of them singletons. In germline, CDR1 is ENHRY, CDR2 SYGVKD. This CDR3 contains 14 residues. V shed 3 bases and J 3 bases; nucleotides not matched to a gene: 1. These data originate in a study of blood T cell repertoires in COVID-19. About the research overall: In each case, the material was cDNA or gDNA derived from T cells, B-cell-depleted T cells, or PBMCs.

Patients in Seattle were enrolled during active infection, then followed longitudinally. Input material: peripheral blood. This chain uses TRBV10-3 with TRBJ2-3; 9 bases are a match to TRBD1. This TCR was recovered from a man aged 45-65 years with COVID-19, enrolled during active disease. CDR3 protein: CAISEQGATDTQYF. The CDR3 nucleotides read TGTGCCATCAGTGAACAGGGGGCAACAGATACGCAGTATTTT.